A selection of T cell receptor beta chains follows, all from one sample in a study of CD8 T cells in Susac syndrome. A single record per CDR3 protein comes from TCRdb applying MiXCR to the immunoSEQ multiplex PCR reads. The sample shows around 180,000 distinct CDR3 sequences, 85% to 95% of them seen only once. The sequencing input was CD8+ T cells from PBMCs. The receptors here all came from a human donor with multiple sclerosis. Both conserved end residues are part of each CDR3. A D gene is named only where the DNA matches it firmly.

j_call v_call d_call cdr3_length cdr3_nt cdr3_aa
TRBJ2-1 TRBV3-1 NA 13 TGTGCCAGCAGCCCCTCGTTTCACAATGAGCAGTTCTTC CASSPSFHNEQFF
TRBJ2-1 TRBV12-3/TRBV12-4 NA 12 TGTGCCAGCAGCCAGGACATAAGGGAGCAGTTCTTC CASSQDIREQFF
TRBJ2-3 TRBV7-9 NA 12 TGTGCCAGCACCTATAGGGGGGATACGCAGTATTTT CASTYRGDTQYF
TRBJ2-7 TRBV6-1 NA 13 TGTGCCAGCAGTGTGGACCGACTTGGCGAGCAGTACTTC CASSVDRLGEQYF
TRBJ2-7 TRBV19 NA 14 TGTGCCAGTAGTATAGGGCGACAAGCCTACGAGCAGTACTTC CASSIGRQAYEQYF
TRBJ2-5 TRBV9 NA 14 TGTGCCAGCAGCGTAGGAGGGGTAAGAGAGACCCAGTACTTC CASSVGGVRETQYF
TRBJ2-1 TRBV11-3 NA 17 TGTGCCAGCAGCTCGAAGGGGCCGGGAGCCCCTTACAATGAGCAGTTCTTC CASSSKGPGAPYNEQFF
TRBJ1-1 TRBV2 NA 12 TGTGCCGGCACCCTATTAAACACTGAAGCTTTCTTT CAGTLLNTEAFF
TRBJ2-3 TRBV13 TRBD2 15 TGTGCCAGCAGCTCGGGACTAGCGGGCACAGATACGCAGTATTTT CASSSGLAGTDTQYF
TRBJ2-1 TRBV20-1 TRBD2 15 TGCAGTGCTAGAGATTACCTAGCGGGTAATGCTGAGCAGTTCTTC CSARDYLAGNAEQFF
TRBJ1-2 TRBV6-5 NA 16 TGTGCCAGCAGTTACTCTCCGGGACAAACTAACTATGGCTACACCTTC CASSYSPGQTNYGYTF